This entry is about one T cell receptor beta chain. No antigen is known for it. Per-base qualities were not stored, and no clone one base away is much larger. Separate from the approximately 700-subject first cohort, the validation cohort of 120 subjects was the group to which the donors belonged. V loses 2 bases of germline sequence and J loses 6 bases, and the interval between the two ends is 10 bases. The CDR3 measures 13 amino acids from cysteine to phenylalanine. The kept DNA is CDR3 alone, 39 bases in frame from the first base. Looking up the germline V gene (reference sequence) yields CDR1 MNHEY and CDR2 SMNVEV. The data belong to a study of cytomegalovirus exposure and HLA in healthy donors (dated by TCRdb to the late 2010s). Background on the whole study: According to a later analysis, the approximately 130 validation repertoires were produced on the same platform as the 700 or so repertoires of the first cohort. The aim of the study was to test whether cataloging public T cell receptors could identify signatures of past pathogen exposure. A separate validation cohort of 90 to 150 different subjects was used in addition to the approximately 640-subject first cohort. To predict cytomegalovirus infection status, the study combined high-throughput TCR immunosequencing, statistical association of individual TCRs with disease status, and machine learning.

The research as a whole found: Three of the identified cytomegalovirus-associated TCR beta chains were confirmed in vitro to be specific for cytomegalovirus antigens. The authors suggested that the approach could potentially be generalized to other disease states and immunological phenotypes. All 120 or so repertoires were used to score co-occurrence in the validation cohort in a later analysis, because that analysis had no HLA typing for the cohort. The classifier was reported to diagnose cytomegalovirus status with high specificity and sensitivity in both the original cohort and the validation cohort. Of the cluster scores, approximately 94% were above 0 in a later analysis, which found that TCRs clustered in the first cohort also tended to co-occur in the approximately 130 validation repertoires. While some public TCRs were present in many individuals, most TCR sequences turned up only very rarely across donors. The study listed 164 TCR beta chains as associated with cytomegalovirus.

The method behind the library was the immunoSEQ multiplex PCR assay. Under the source paper's analysis protocol: A statistical classification framework was built to diagnose cytomegalovirus status from the catalog of TCR beta chain sequences. This immuneACCESS table, as held by TCRdb, lists in-frame sequences with V and J called but not all clones. Of the missing ones, under half trace to an unresolved V gene in checked studies; the others have no known cause. From that table come the V and J calls and clone size; the DNA was used to work out D and trimming. The sample table shows some 60,000 clones, and 85% to 95% are seen once. The top ten constitute approximately 4.5% of the sample.

The receptor was isolated from a man younger than 30 in good health and CMV-seropositive. This receptor chain uses TRBV27 and TRBJ1-2, with a tentative D gene TRBD1 over 5 matching bases. Sequenced: PBMCs. The CDR3 region: CASSLVPGNGYTF. The nucleotide sequence is TGTGCCAGCAGTTTAGTACCAGGGAATGGCTACACCTTC.